This entry describes one T cell receptor (beta chain). Its antigen is currently unknown. The sort gate was single viable CD3+CD4+CD8-CD45RO+ cells for memory CD4+ T cells. This entry belongs to a study of memory CD4+ T cells and cytomegalovirus serostatus. The ends were cut back, 1 base at V and 6 bases at J, with 21 bases in the middle. The CDR3 sequence is 17 residues long. Germline assignment: CDR1 MNHEY and CDR2 SMNVEV (reference sequence). Here immunoSEQ multiplex PCR was the method, and the copy in TCRdb shows in-frame clones only, minus some. The sample holds roughly 53,000 clones, around 81% seen once. Study-wide results and limits: Of 150 to 200 reported CMV TCRbeta sequences, about 67 were found in memory CD4+ repertoires.

The sequencing input was memory CD4+ T cells from blood. The source of this sequence is an adult in good health and CMV-seronegative. This chain uses TRBV27 with TRBJ1-2; TRBD1 might be the D (5 bases). The chain's CDR3 is CASSLYARVGGKDGYTF. The CDR3 bases are TGTGCCAGCAGTTTATACGCCAGGGTTGGCGGGAAGGATGGCTACACCTTC.